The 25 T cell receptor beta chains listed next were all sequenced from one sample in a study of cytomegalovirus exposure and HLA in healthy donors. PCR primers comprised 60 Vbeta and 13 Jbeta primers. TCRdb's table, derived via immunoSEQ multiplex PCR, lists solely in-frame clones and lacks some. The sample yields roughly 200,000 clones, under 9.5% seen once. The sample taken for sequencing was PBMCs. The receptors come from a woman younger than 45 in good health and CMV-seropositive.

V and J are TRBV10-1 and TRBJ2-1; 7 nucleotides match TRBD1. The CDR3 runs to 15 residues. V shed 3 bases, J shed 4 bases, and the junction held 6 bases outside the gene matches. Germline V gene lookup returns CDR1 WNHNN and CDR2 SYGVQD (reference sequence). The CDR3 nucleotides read TGCGCCAGCAGTGAAAGACAGGGTGGGTACAATGAGCAGTTCTTC. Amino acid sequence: CASSERQGGYNEQFF.

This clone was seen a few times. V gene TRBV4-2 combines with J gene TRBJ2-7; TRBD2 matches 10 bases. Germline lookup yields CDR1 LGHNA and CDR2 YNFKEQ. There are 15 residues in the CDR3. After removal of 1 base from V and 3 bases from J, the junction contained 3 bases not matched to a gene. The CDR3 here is CASSQVRTSGYEQYF. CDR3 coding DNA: TGTGCCAGCAGCCAAGTTCGGACTAGCGGCTACGAGCAGTACTTC.

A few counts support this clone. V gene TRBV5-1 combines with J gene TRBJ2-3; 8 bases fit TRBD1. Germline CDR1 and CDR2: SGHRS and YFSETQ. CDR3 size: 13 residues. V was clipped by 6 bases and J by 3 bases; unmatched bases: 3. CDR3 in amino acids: CASTQGATDTQYF. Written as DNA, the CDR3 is TGCGCCAGCACTCAGGGGGCAACAGATACGCAGTATTTT.

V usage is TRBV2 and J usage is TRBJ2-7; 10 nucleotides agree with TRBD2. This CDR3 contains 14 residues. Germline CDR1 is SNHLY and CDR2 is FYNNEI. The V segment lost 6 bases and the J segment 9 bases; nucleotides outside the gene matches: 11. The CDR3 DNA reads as TGTGCCAGCAGCGGGACTAGCGTTCCTCGGGGGCAGTACTTC. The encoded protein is CASSGTSVPRGQYF.

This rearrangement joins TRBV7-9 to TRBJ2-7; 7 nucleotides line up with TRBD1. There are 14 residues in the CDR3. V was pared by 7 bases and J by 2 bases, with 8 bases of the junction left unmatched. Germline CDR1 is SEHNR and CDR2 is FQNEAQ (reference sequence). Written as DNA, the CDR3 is TGTGCCAGCACCAAGGGGGCAGGGGCCTACGAGCAGTACTTC. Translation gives CASTKGAGAYEQYF.

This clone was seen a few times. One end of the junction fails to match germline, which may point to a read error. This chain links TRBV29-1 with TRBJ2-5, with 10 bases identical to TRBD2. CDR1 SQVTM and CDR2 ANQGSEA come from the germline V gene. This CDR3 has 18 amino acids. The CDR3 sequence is CSVEDRSSGSFNQENQYF. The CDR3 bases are TGCAGCGTTGAAGATCGGTCTAGCGGGAGCTTTAACCAAGAGAACCAGTACTTC.

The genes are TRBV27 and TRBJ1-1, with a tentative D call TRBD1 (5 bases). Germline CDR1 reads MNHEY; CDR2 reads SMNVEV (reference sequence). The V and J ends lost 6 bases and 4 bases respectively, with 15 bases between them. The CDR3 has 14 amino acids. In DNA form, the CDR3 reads TGTGCCAGCAGGGTACAGGCTGCAGTCACTGAAGCTTTCTTT. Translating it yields CASRVQAAVTEAFF.

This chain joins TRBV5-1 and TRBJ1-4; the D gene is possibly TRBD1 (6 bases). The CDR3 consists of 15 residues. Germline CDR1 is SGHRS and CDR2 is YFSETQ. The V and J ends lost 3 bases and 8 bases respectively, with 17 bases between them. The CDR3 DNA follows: TGCGCCAGCAGCTACTCCGGGACAAATGAGGAAAAACTGTTTTTT. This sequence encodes CASSYSGTNEEKLFF.

In DNA, the CDR3 is TGTGCCAGCAGCGTAATAGCGGGAGAAACCTACAATGAGCAGTTCTTC. Translation gives CASSVIAGETYNEQFF. The rearrangement uses TRBV9 and TRBJ2-1, with 9 bases matching TRBD2. Unmatched junction bases numbered 4, after V lost 1 base and J lost 2 bases. Germline CDR1 is SGDLS and CDR2 is YYNGEE. The CDR3 totals 16 residues. The full variable domain, completed using reference TRBV9 and TRBJ2-1, is DSGVTQTPKHLITATGQRVTLRCSPRSGDLSVYWYQQSLDQGLQFLIQYYNGEERAKGNILERFSAQQFPDLHSELNLSSLELGDSALYFCASSVIAGETYNEQFFGPGTRLTVL.

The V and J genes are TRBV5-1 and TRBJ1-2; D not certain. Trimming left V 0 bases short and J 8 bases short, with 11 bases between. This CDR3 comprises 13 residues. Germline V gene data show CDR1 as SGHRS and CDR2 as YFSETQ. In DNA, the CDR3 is TGCGCCAGCAGCTTGGGTGTGACGGGGGGCTACACCTTC. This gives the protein CASSLGVTGGYTF.

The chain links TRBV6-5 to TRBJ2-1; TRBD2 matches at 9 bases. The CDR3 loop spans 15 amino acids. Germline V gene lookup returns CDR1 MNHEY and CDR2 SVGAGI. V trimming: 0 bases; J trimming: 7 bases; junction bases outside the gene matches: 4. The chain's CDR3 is CASSYSSGSRNEQFF. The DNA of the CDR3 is TGTGCCAGCAGTTACTCTAGCGGGAGTCGGAATGAGCAGTTCTTC.

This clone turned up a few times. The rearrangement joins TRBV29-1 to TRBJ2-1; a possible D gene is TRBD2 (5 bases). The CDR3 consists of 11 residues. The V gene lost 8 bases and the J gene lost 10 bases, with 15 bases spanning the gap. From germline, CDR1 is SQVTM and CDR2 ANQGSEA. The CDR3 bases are TGCAGCCCGGGGAGCTCTTTGGAGCAGTTCTTC. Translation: CSPGSSLEQFF.

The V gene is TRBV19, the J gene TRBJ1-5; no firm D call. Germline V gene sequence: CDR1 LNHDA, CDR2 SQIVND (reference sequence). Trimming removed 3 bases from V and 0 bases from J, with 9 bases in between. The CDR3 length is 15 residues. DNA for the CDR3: TGTGCCAGTAGTATCGGTACGGTTAGCAATCAGCCCCAGCATTTT. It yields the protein CASSIGTVSNQPQHF.

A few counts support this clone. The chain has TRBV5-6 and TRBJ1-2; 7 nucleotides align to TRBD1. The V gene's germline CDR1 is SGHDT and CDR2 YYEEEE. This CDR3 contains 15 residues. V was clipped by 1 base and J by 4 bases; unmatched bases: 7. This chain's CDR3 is CASSLSPQGSYGYTF. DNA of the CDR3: TGTGCCAGCAGCTTGTCACCACAGGGGAGCTATGGCTACACCTTC.

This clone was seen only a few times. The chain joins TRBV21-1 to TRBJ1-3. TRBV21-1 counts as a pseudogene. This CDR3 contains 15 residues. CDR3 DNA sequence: TGTGCCAGCAGCAATGTCCGGGTCTCTGGAAACACCATATATTTT. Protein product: CASSNVRVSGNTIYF.

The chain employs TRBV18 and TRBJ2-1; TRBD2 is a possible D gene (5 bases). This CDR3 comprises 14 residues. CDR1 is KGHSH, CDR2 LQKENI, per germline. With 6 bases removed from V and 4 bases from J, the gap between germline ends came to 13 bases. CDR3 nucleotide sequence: TGTGCCAGCTCCGGAGGTCTGTTGTACAATGAGCAGTTCTTC. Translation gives CASSGGLLYNEQFF. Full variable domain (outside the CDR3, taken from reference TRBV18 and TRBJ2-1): NAGVMQNPRHLVRRRGQEARLRCSPMKGHSHVYWYRQLPEEGLKFMVYLQKENIIDESGMPKERFSAEFPKEGPSILRIQQVVRGDSAAYFCASSGGLLYNEQFFGPGTRLTVL.

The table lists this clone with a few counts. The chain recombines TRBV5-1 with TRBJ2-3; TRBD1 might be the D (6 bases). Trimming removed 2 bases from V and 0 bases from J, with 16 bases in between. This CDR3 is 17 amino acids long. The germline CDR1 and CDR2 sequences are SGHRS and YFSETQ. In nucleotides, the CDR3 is TGCGCCAGCAGCTTCAGGGCACGCGGACAGAGCACAGATACGCAGTATTTT. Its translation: CASSFRARGQSTDTQYF.

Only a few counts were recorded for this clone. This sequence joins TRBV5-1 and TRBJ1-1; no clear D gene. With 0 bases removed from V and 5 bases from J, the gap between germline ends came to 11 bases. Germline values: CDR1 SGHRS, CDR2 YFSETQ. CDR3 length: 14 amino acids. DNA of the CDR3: TGCGCCAGCAGCTTGGCTCAAACGGGGACTGAAGCTTTCTTT. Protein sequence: CASSLAQTGTEAFF.

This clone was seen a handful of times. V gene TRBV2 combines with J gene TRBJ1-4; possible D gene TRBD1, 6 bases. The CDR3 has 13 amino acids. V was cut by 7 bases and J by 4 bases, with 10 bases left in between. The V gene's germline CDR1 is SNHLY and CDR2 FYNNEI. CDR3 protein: CASKGQINEKLFF. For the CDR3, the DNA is TGTGCCAGCAAAGGACAGATTAATGAAAAACTGTTTTTT.

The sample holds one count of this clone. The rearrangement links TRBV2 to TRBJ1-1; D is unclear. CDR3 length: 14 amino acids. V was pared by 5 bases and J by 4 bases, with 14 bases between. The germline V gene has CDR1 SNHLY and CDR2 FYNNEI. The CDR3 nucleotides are TGTGCCAGCAGTATTCAGGCCATGAGCACTGAAGCTTTCTTT. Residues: CASSIQAMSTEAFF.

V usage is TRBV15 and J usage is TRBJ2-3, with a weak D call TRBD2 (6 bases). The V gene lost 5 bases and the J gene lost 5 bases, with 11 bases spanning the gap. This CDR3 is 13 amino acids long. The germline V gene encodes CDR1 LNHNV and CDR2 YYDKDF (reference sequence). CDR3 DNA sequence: TGTGCCACCAGCGGGACTTTGGGAGATACGCAGTATTTT. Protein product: CATSGTLGDTQYF.

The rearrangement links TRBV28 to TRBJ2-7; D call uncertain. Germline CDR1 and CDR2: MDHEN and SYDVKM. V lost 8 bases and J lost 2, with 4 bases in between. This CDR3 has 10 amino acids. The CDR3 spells CASRTYEQYF. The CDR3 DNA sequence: TGTGCCAGCCGTACCTACGAGCAGTACTTC.

This CDR3 reads CASSPGHSANYGYTF. The CDR3 DNA reads as TGTGCCAGCAGTCCTGGACATTCTGCTAACTATGGCTACACCTTC. The chain carries TRBV6-4 and TRBJ1-2; maybe TRBD1 (5 bases). V lost 5 bases to trimming and J lost 0 bases, with 13 bases between them. The CDR3 consists of 15 residues. Germline loops: CDR1 MRHNA, CDR2 SNTAGT.

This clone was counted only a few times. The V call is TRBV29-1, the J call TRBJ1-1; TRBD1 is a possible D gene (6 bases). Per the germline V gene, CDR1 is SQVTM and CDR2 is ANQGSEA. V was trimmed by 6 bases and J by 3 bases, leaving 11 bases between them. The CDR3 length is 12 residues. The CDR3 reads CSVIHRDTEAFF. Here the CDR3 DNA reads TGCAGCGTCATCCACAGGGACACTGAAGCTTTCTTT.

The CDR3 nucleotides are TGTGCCAGCAGCTTACCGGGACTAGCGGGGAGCACAGATACGCAGTATTTT. This translates into CASSLPGLAGSTDTQYF. The chain carries TRBV7-9 and TRBJ2-3, with TRBD2 identical over 13 bases. Per germline, CDR1 SEHNR and CDR2 FQNEAQ (reference sequence). V shed 2 bases, J shed 0 bases, and the junction held 2 bases outside the gene matches. The CDR3 has 17 residues.